This T cell receptor beta chain came from a study of blood T cell repertoires in COVID-19. Study-level information: Samples came from the United States, Italy and Spain, spanning acute and convalescent COVID-19.

The CDR3 length is 16 residues. The germline gives CDR1 MNHEY, CDR2 SMNVEV (reference sequence). Deletions cut 4 bases from V and 2 bases from J, with 15 bases between. Authors' methods: It was from reference gene primer amplification that nucleated cell counts were estimated. Generated by immunoSEQ multiplex PCR, the TCRdb table keeps only in-frame clones and is missing some. The V and J calls and clone size come from that table; D and trimming were worked out from the DNA. The profile shows just over 65,000 clones, roughly 88% of them singletons. The rearrangement uses TRBV27 and TRBJ2-1; D possibly corresponds to TRBD2 (6 bases). Sequencing was carried out using peripheral blood. This TCR was sampled from a young man with acute or convalescent COVID-19. The CDR3 sequence: CASSSGGGVPYNEQFF. The CDR3 DNA reads TGTGCCAGCAGTTCTGGGGGAGGTGTCCCCTACAATGAGCAGTTCTTC.